These 8 T cell receptor beta chains share one sample of origin, sequenced in a study of blood T cells in healthy people across ages. Through a sample-barcoded 5' primer and a J-beta primer mix, a second PCR was run for about 6 to 11 cycles. TCRdb reprocessed the 5' RACE reads with MiXCR, giving one entry per CDR3 protein. Here the sample spans hundreds of thousands of distinct CDR3 sequences, 53% being singletons. Sequencing was performed on blood. These receptors originate from an elderly man in good health.

The chain combines TRBV20-1 with TRBJ2-5; 8 bases agree with TRBD2. The CDR3 loop spans 14 amino acids. CDR1 DFQATT and CDR2 SNEGSKA come from the germline V gene (reference sequence). With 6 bases clipped from V and 5 bases from J, the junction kept 11 bases outside the gene matches. CDR3 amino acids: CSAPRAGAFETQYF. DNA for the CDR3: TGCAGTGCCCCAAGAGCGGGAGCCTTCGAGACCCAGTACTTC.

The chain employs TRBV11-2 and TRBJ2-7, with unresolved D. The germline V and J ends were trimmed by 1 base and 2 bases, with 9 bases remaining between them. The germline V gene has CDR1 SGHAT and CDR2 FQNNGV. The CDR3 is made up of 14 amino acids. CDR3 residues: CASSLGAPTYEQYF. As DNA, the CDR3 is TGTGCCAGCAGCTTAGGAGCGCCAACCTACGAGCAGTACTTC.

The chain links TRBV20-1 to TRBJ1-1; TRBD1 is a possible D gene (6 bases). The ends were cut back, 6 bases at V and 1 base at J, with 12 bases in the middle. Germline CDR1 is DFQATT and CDR2 is SNEGSKA (reference sequence). The CDR3 contains 13 residues. Here the CDR3 DNA reads TGCAGTGCCCCAGGGGCAGGGAACACTGAAGCTTTCTTT. This translates into CSAPGAGNTEAFF.

The chain employs TRBV29-1 and TRBJ2-2; 7 bases match TRBD1. There are 13 residues in the CDR3. J gave up 0 bases and V 6 bases, and 1 base lay outside the gene matches. CDR1 is SQVTM, CDR2 ANQGSEA, per germline. The CDR3: CSVQGTNTGELFF. CDR3 coding DNA: TGCAGCGTACAGGGGACGAACACCGGGGAGCTGTTTTTT.

This clonotype was counted between two and nine times. The chain couples TRBV20-1 to TRBJ1-6, with D hard to call. Germline V CDR1 and CDR2: DFQATT, SNEGSKA (reference sequence). The CDR3 sequence is 17 residues long. V dropped 0 bases and J dropped 2 bases, with 14 bases sitting between them. For the CDR3, the DNA is TGCAGTGCTAGAGATGAGAAAAAACAGCCCTATAATTCACCCCTCCACTTT. Protein: CSARDEKKQPYNSPLHF.

The rearrangement links TRBV5-5 to TRBJ1-4; D gene uncertain. The V gene lost 4 bases and the J gene lost 0 bases, with 7 bases spanning the gap. This CDR3 has 14 residues. Germline CDR1 SGHKS, CDR2 YYEKEE (reference sequence). The CDR3: CASSPESTNEKLFF. Written as DNA, the CDR3 is TGTGCCAGCAGCCCCGAGTCAACTAATGAAAAACTGTTTTTT.

The V call is TRBV21-1, the J call TRBJ2-7; whether TRBD1, the table's D call, matches the DNA was not checked. TRBV21-1 is annotated as a pseudogene. The CDR3 has 18 amino acids. CDR3 nucleotide sequence: TGTGCCAGCAGCTCGCGGACAGGCCTCTACTGGAGGTCCTACGAGCAGTACTTC. This sequence encodes CASSSRTGLYWRSYEQYF.

This clonotype was detected only once. This chain joins TRBV20-1 and TRBJ2-4; D gene ambiguous. Germline CDR1 is DFQATT and CDR2 is SNEGSKA (reference sequence). V was pared by 1 base and J by 0 bases, with 10 bases between. The CDR3 spans 15 residues. For the CDR3, the DNA is TGCAGTGCTAGAGGAGCCGTACTAGCCAAAAACATTCAGTACTTC. It is translated as CSARGAVLAKNIQYF.